These 18 T cell receptor beta chains share one sample of origin, sequenced in a study of blood T cell repertoires in COVID-19. Sequencing used immunoSEQ multiplex PCR; TCRdb keeps in-frame clones, though not all of them. The data hold around 190,000 clones, with less than 90% observed a single time. The sequencing sample was made of peripheral blood. All receptors derive from a man between 65 and 85 years old with active or convalescent COVID-19.

The rearrangement links TRBV18 to TRBJ2-1; 8 bases are shared with TRBD1. CDR1 is KGHSH and CDR2 is LQKENI in the germline V gene. V lost 3 bases to trimming and J lost 5 bases; unmatched junction nucleotides: 6. This CDR3 is 15 amino acids long. The CDR3 region is CASSPPRTGNNEQFF. In nucleotides, the CDR3 is TGTGCCAGCTCACCCCCACGGACAGGGAACAATGAGCAGTTCTTC.

This clone was counted once. CDR3 bases: TGTGCCAGCAGCTTGGCAGGCAACTATGGCTACACCTTC. Amino acid sequence: CASSLAGNYGYTF. This rearrangement joins TRBV11-2 to TRBJ1-2; no clear D. V gave up 3 bases and J gave up 2 bases, with 7 bases separating them. The V gene's germline CDR1 is SGHAT and CDR2 FQNNGV. This CDR3 is 13 amino acids long.

Only a few counts were recorded for this clone. The sample carries other DNA sequences with the same CDR3. The V gene is TRBV6-2 or TRBV6-3, the J gene TRBJ2-2, with a tentative D call TRBD1 (5 bases). In germline, CDR1 is MNHEY, CDR2 SVGEGT. The CDR3 extends over 16 amino acids. The V end lost 5 bases, the J end lost 5 bases, and 18 bases lay between the germline ends. CDR3 residues: CASSRGTQGLTGELFF. The DNA for the CDR3 is TGTGCCAGCAGTAGGGGAACCCAGGGTTTAACCGGGGAGCTGTTTTTT.

The chain links TRBV21-1 to TRBJ2-2; the table calls TRBD1, which could not be checked here. TRBV21-1 is noted as a pseudogene. The CDR3 consists of 14 residues. This CDR3 reads CASSKWTGAGELFF. CDR3 coding DNA: TGTGCCAGCAGCAAGTGGACAGGGGCCGGGGAGCTGTTTTTT.

The rearrangement uses TRBV6-2 or TRBV6-3 and TRBJ1-5; 9 positions agree with TRBD1. The V and J ends lost 5 bases and 4 bases, in that order; junction bases with no gene match: 6. Germline loops: CDR1 MNHEY, CDR2 SVGEGT. The CDR3 is made up of 15 amino acids. The CDR3 spells CASSKTGTGNQPQHF. CDR3 nucleotides: TGTGCCAGCAGTAAGACCGGGACAGGGAATCAGCCCCAGCATTTT.

This clone was observed a few times. V and J are TRBV7-2 and TRBJ1-3, with a tentative D call TRBD1 (6 bases). V was shortened by 4 bases and J by 0 bases, with 7 bases between the two germline ends. Germline CDR1 and CDR2: SGHTA and FQGNSA. This CDR3 comprises 14 residues. Here the CDR3 DNA reads TGTGCCAGCAGCTGGACAGCCTCTGGAAACACCATATATTTT. Its translation: CASSWTASGNTIYF. Looking up the rest from reference TRBV7-2 and TRBJ1-3 gives the full variable domain: GAGVSQSPSNKVTEKGKDVELRCDPISGHTALYWYRQSLGQGLEFLIYFQGNSAPDKSGLPSDRFSAERTGGSVSTLTIQRTQQEDSAVYLCASSWTASGNTIYFGEGSWLTVV.

The chain carries TRBV18 and TRBJ2-7; 7 nucleotides match TRBD1. The ends lost 6 bases at V and 0 bases at J; junction bases unmatched: 5. Germline V lookup: CDR1 KGHSH, CDR2 LQKENI. CDR3 length: 14 amino acids. The CDR3 here is CASSQDRYSYEQYF. CDR3 bases: TGTGCCAGCTCCCAGGACAGGTACTCCTACGAGCAGTACTTC.

V usage is TRBV14 and J usage is TRBJ2-5; a possible D gene is TRBD1 (5 bases). V lost 1 base and J 7 bases, leaving 16 bases between the germline ends. This CDR3 is 15 amino acids long. CDR1 is SGHDN, CDR2 FVKESK, per germline. The CDR3 loop reads CASSQVQGPVGTQYF. In DNA form, the CDR3 reads TGTGCCAGCAGCCAAGTGCAGGGTCCTGTCGGGACCCAGTACTTC. Full variable domain (outside the CDR3, taken from reference TRBV14 and TRBJ2-5): EAGVTQFPSHSVIEKGQTVTLRCDPISGHDNLYWYRRVMGKEIKFLLHFVKESKQDESGMPNNRFLAERTGGTYSTLKVQPAELEDSGVYFCASSQVQGPVGTQYFGPGTRLLVL.

V and J are TRBV18 and TRBJ1-5; TRBD1 agrees at 8 bases. V lost 5 bases, J lost 2 bases, and 5 bases stayed unmatched. Germline lookup yields CDR1 KGHSH and CDR2 LQKENI. The CDR3 loop spans 15 amino acids. CDR3 in amino acids: CASSFSTGGNQPQHF. The CDR3 DNA follows: TGTGCCAGCTCATTCTCGACAGGGGGCAATCAGCCCCAGCATTTT.

With respect to this clone: At the DNA level, this CDR3 is encoded by other sequences in the same sample as well. The rearrangement links TRBV30 to TRBJ1-5, with 8 bases lining up with TRBD1. Germline V gene sequence: CDR1 GTSNPN, CDR2 SVGIG (reference sequence). The CDR3 consists of 13 residues. With V trimmed by 5 bases and J by 4 bases, 4 bases remained unmatched. CDR3: CAWADRDNQPQHF. The CDR3 DNA sequence: TGTGCCTGGGCGGACAGGGATAATCAGCCCCAGCATTTT.

This clone was detected once. V gene TRBV3-1 (or the pseudogene TRBV3-2) combines with J gene TRBJ1-5, with D tentatively TRBD1 (6 bases). Trimming stripped 3 bases from V and 5 bases from J, with 20 bases between. The CDR3 contains 17 residues. Per germline, CDR1 LGHDT and CDR2 YNNKEL (reference sequence). CDR3 loop: CASSHLGNLQGDQPQHF. CDR3 sequence (DNA): TGTGCCAGCAGCCACCTCGGTAATTTACAGGGAGATCAGCCCCAGCATTTT.

The CDR3, as DNA: TGTGCCACCAGTGACAAAGGACAGGGGGTACAGGTGAATGAGCAGTTCTTC. Residues: CATSDKGQGVQVNEQFF. The rearrangement links TRBV24-1 to TRBJ2-1; 10 nucleotides align to TRBD1. The V gene end was trimmed by 4 bases and the J gene end by 7 bases; junction bases not matched to a gene: 12. Germline V gene sequence: CDR1 KGHDR, CDR2 SFDVKD. CDR3 size: 17 residues.

The V and J genes are TRBV7-8 and TRBJ1-4; a possible D gene is TRBD1 (5 bases). The CDR3 consists of 16 residues. V lost 0 bases to trimming and J lost 8 bases, with 16 bases between them. From germline, CDR1 is SGHVS and CDR2 FQNEAQ. The CDR3 reads CASSLAWGVRFEKLFF. Written as DNA, the CDR3 is TGTGCCAGCAGCTTAGCCTGGGGGGTTCGTTTCGAAAAACTGTTTTTT.

The J gene is TRBJ2-2, the V gene TRBV6-5, with 7 bases aligning to TRBD1. In germline, CDR1 is MNHEY, CDR2 SVGAGI. The J segment lost 10 bases and the V segment lost 7 bases, leaving 12 bases of the junction unmatched. This CDR3 has 14 amino acids. The CDR3: CASTRQGSRSELFF. CDR3 nucleotide sequence: TGTGCCAGCACCCGACAGGGTTCCCGGTCGGAGCTGTTTTTT.

The chain has TRBV6-2 or TRBV6-3 and TRBJ1-1; 7 bases agree with TRBD1. The CDR3 runs 14 residues. Germline V gene data show CDR1 as MNHEY and CDR2 as SVGEGT. Trimming cost V 2 bases and J 3 bases; bases outside gene matches: 3. DNA for the CDR3: TGTGCCAGCAGTTACAGAGACAGGGACACTGAAGCTTTCTTT. Amino acids: CASSYRDRDTEAFF.

The genes are TRBV6-2 or TRBV6-3 and TRBJ2-1; D ambiguous. Germline V gene lookup returns CDR1 MNHEY and CDR2 SVGEGT. V gave up 2 bases and J gave up 0 bases, with 8 bases separating them. The CDR3 totals 15 residues. The CDR3 coding sequence is TGTGCCAGCAGTTACCCGGTTCTCTCCTACAATGAGCAGTTCTTC. Translation gives CASSYPVLSYNEQFF.

The chain employs TRBV6-2 or TRBV6-3 and TRBJ2-7; TRBD1 is a possible D gene (6 bases). The CDR3 is made up of 13 amino acids. The V gene lost 1 base and the J gene lost 7 bases, with 11 bases spanning the gap. Per germline, CDR1 MNHEY and CDR2 SVGEGT. The CDR3 protein is CASSYFKDREQYF. The CDR3 nucleotides read TGTGCCAGCAGTTACTTCAAAGACAGGGAGCAGTACTTC.

This clone came up once. The V and J genes are TRBV5-1 and TRBJ1-1; 7 bases match TRBD1. Germline-derived CDR1 and CDR2 are SGHRS and YFSETQ. Trimming removed 2 bases from V and 0 bases from J; junction bases left unmatched: 7. The CDR3 spans 16 residues. CDR3 sequence: CASSFRQGGMNTEAFF. The DNA for the CDR3 is TGCGCCAGCAGCTTTCGACAGGGTGGTATGAACACTGAAGCTTTCTTT.